This T cell receptor (beta chain) was identified during a study of control samples from healthy donors and cancer patients. V was clipped by 6 bases and J by 0 bases; unmatched bases: 5. Germline values: CDR1 MNHEY, CDR2 SMNVEV (reference sequence). This CDR3 is 15 amino acids long. Profiling relied on immunoSEQ multiplex PCR, and the TCRdb table lists in-frame clones only, not all of them. The table includes around 50,000 clones, around 95% detected once. Sequenced: blood. The chain recombines TRBV27 with TRBJ2-1; TRBD2 agrees at 7 bases. The clonotype was recovered from a woman between 25 and 40 years old in good health. The CDR3, as DNA: TGTGCCAGCAGACTACTAGCGACCTCCTACAATGAGCAGTTCTTC. Protein product: CASRLLATSYNEQFF.